This T cell receptor beta chain originates from a study of blood T cell repertoires in COVID-19. Only in-frame clones appear in the TCRdb table, and some are missing; sequencing was by immunoSEQ multiplex PCR. The sample yields about 180,000 clones, approximately 80% seen once. The CDR3 sequence is 13 residues long. Trimming removed 6 bases from V and 2 bases from J, with 10 bases in between. Germline assignment: CDR1 SGHTA and CDR2 FQGNSA. The chain uses TRBV7-2 and TRBJ1-1, with D perhaps matching TRBD1 (5 bases). The sequence was obtained from a middle-aged woman with COVID-19, enrolled during active disease. Sequenced sample: peripheral blood. As DNA, the CDR3 is TGTGCCAGCAGACCCCAGGGTAACACTGAAGCTTTCTTT. Translated: CASRPQGNTEAFF.